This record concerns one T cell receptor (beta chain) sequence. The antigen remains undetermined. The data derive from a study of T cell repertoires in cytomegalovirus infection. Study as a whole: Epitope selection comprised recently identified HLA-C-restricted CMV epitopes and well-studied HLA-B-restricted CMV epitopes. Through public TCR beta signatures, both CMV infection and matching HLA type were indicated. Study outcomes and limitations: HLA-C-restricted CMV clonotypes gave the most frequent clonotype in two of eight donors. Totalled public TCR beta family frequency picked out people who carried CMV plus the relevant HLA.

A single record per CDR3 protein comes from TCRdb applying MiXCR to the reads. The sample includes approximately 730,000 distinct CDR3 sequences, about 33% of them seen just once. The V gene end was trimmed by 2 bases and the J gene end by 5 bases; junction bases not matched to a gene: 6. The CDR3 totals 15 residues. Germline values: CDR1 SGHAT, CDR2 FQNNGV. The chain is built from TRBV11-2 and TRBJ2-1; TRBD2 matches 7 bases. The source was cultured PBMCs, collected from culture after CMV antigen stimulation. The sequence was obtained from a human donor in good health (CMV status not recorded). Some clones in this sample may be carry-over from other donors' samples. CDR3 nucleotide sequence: TGTGCCAGCAGCTTAATAAGCGGGAATCACAATGAGCAGTTCTTC. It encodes CASSLISGNHNEQFF.